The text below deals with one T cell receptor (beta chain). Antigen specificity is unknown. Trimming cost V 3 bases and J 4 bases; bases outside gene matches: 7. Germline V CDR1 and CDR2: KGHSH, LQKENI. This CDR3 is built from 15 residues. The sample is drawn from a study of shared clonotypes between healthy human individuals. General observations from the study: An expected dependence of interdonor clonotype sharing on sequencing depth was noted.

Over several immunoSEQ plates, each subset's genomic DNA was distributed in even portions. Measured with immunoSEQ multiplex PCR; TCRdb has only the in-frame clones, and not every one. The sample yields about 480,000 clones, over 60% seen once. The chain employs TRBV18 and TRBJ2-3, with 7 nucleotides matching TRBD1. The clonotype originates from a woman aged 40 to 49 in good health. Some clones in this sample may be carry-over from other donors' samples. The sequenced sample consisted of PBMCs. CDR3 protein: CASSPRTGSADTQYF. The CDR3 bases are TGTGCCAGCTCACCCCGGACAGGCTCCGCAGATACGCAGTATTTT.